This paragraph covers one T cell receptor (beta chain) sequence. The data were taken from a study of blood T cell repertoires in COVID-19. Study overall: The study drew acute and convalescent COVID-19 samples from the United States, Italy and Spain.

Authors' methods: Estimation of nucleated cell counts relied on the amplification of reference gene primers. Clones were read by immunoSEQ multiplex PCR, and TCRdb kept only the in-frame ones, dropping some. V, J and clone size are those of that table, while D and trimming were read from the DNA. Of under 250,000 clones in the sample, around three quarters were seen once. V trimming: 5 bases; J trimming: 8 bases; junction bases outside the gene matches: 15. Germline V gives CDR1 GTSNPN, CDR2 SVGIG (reference sequence). The CDR3 is made up of 16 amino acids. The sequenced material came from peripheral blood. The rearrangement uses TRBV30 and TRBJ2-1; 10 nucleotides line up with TRBD2. The clonotype comes from a woman in her 70s with acute or convalescent COVID-19. CDR3 nucleotides: TGTGCCTGGTCACGGGGATCTAGCGGGGGTGGAGATGAGCAGTTCTTC. Protein product: CAWSRGSSGGGDEQFF.